Below, one T cell receptor beta chain is given with its context. Its antigen is not known. The data stem from a study of T cell responses to AZD1222 COVID-19 vaccine. General observations from the study: Donors skewed white British and female; clonal diversity was possibly underestimated. Baseline seropositives among AZD1222 recipients totaled only 5 or 6. Regions left unmutated in variants are reportedly the target of nearly half of spike-specific TCRs.

Assay: immunoSEQ multiplex PCR; the TCRdb copy retains only in-frame clones and omits some. The sample has about 110,000 clones; just over 90% are singletons. The sample here was peripheral blood, taken 28 days after the second AZD1222 dose. This TCR was sampled from an adult who received the AZD1222 COVID-19 vaccine.

The CDR3 sequence is CASSVGGGTTDTQYF. In DNA, the CDR3 is TGTGCCAGCAGCGTAGGCGGGGGGACCACAGATACGCAGTATTTT. V gene TRBV9 combines with J gene TRBJ2-3; 8 bases match TRBD2. The CDR3 sequence is 15 residues long. V dropped 0 bases and J dropped 2; count of bases not matched to a gene: 2. Per the germline V gene, CDR1 is SGDLS and CDR2 is YYNGEE. The full variable domain, with the rest looked up from reference TRBV9 and TRBJ2-3, is DSGVTQTPKHLITATGQRVTLRCSPRSGDLSVYWYQQSLDQGLQFLIQYYNGEERAKGNILERFSAQQFPDLHSELNLSSLELGDSALYFCASSVGGGTTDTQYFGPGTRLTVL.